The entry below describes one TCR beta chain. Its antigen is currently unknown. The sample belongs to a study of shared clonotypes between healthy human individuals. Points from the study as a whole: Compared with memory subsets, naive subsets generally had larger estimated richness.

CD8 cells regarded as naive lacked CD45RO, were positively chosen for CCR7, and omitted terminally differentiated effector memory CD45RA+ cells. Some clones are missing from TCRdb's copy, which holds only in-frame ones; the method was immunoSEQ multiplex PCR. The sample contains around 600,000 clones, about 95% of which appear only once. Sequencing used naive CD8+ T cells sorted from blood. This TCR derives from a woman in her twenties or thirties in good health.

The CDR3 DNA sequence: TGTGCCAGTAGTATTGGGGAAGCCAGCGAGCAGTACTTC. Protein product: CASSIGEASEQYF. The rearrangement uses TRBV19 and TRBJ2-7; D remains ambiguous. The CDR3 contains 13 residues. V was pared by 3 bases and J by 6 bases, with 12 bases between. The V gene's germline CDR1 is LNHDA and CDR2 SQIVND (reference sequence).